These 23 T cell receptor beta chains were all obtained from the same sample, sequenced in a study of OX40 agonist ivuxolimab in advanced cancers. Generated by immunoSEQ multiplex PCR, the TCRdb table keeps only in-frame clones and is missing some. The repertoire consists of about 66,000 clones, with 91% occurring once and the leading ten covering about 0.31%. This material consisted of CD4+ or CD8+ T cells sorted from blood, taken in a trial of the OX40 agonist ivuxolimab. The source of these receptors is an adult with an advanced solid tumor such as melanoma, head and neck, liver or kidney cancer.

V and J are TRBV9 and TRBJ2-7, with D unclear. Deletions cut 1 base from V and 2 bases from J, with 4 bases between. The CDR3 has 12 amino acids. From germline, CDR1 is SGDLS and CDR2 YYNGEE. CDR3 nucleotides: TGTGCCAGCAGCGTACCTCCCTACGAGCAGTACTTC. Its protein product is CASSVPPYEQYF.

This chain links TRBV21-1 with TRBJ2-7; the listed D gene, TRBD1, was not tested against the DNA. TRBV21-1 is a recognized pseudogene. The CDR3 sequence is 15 residues long. CDR3 DNA sequence: TGTGCCAGCAGCAAAACAGGATGTAATAGATGCGAGCAGTACTTC. Protein product: CASSKTGCNRCEQYF.

This chain joins TRBV6-5 and TRBJ2-7, with D possibly TRBD1 on 6 matching bases. This CDR3 has 13 residues. V lost 7 bases, J lost 4 bases, and 14 bases lay in between. CDR1 is MNHEY and CDR2 is SVGAGI in the germline V gene. CDR3 loop: CASTPPRGYEQYF. In DNA, the CDR3 is TGTGCCAGCACTCCCCCGAGGGGGTACGAGCAGTACTTC.

The genes are TRBV7-6 and TRBJ2-1; 12 bases are shared with TRBD2. Germline CDR1 reads SGHVS; CDR2 reads FNYEAQ. Unmatched junction bases numbered 3, after V lost 2 bases and J lost 4 bases. CDR3 length: 16 amino acids. CDR3 in DNA: TGTGCCAGCAGCTTAATGCTAGCGGGAGGGTACAATGAGCAGTTCTTC. It encodes CASSLMLAGGYNEQFF.

This chain connects TRBV6-5 to TRBJ1-1; D not resolved. V was pared by 5 bases and J by 4 bases, with 17 bases between. Germline-derived CDR1 and CDR2 are MNHEY and SVGAGI. The CDR3 covers 15 residues. CDR3 in amino acids: CASSPDSALRTEAFF. The CDR3 nucleotides read TGTGCCAGCAGTCCGGACTCGGCCCTTCGCACTGAAGCTTTCTTT.

The genes are TRBV19 and TRBJ2-3; the match to TRBD2 covers 7 bases. Germline lookup yields CDR1 LNHDA and CDR2 SQIVND (reference sequence). This CDR3 is 15 amino acids long. Trimming cost V 9 bases and J 3 bases; bases outside gene matches: 12. As DNA, the CDR3 is TGTGCCAGAGGCGGGGCGCGGGAGCGGACAGATACGCAGTATTTT. This encodes CARGGARERTDTQYF.

The V and J genes are TRBV6-1 and TRBJ2-7, with a weak D call TRBD1 (6 bases). This CDR3 comprises 15 residues. Germline lookup yields CDR1 MNHNS and CDR2 SASEGT. V was clipped by 2 bases and J by 4 bases, with 15 bases between them. The CDR3 nucleotides are TGTGCCAGCAGTGAACTGGGGCAGGGGAGTTACGAGCAGTACTTC. Protein sequence: CASSELGQGSYEQYF.

This rearrangement joins TRBV12-5 to TRBJ2-7; TRBD2 is a possible D gene (5 bases). Trimming pared 4 bases from V and 3 bases from J, leaving 16 bases between. The CDR3 runs to 15 residues. Germline CDR1 is LGHNT and CDR2 is FRNRAP. This chain's CDR3 is CASGSGNVFDYEQYF. Here the CDR3 DNA reads TGTGCTAGTGGTTCCGGGAACGTTTTCGACTACGAGCAGTACTTC.

This chain joins TRBV7-9 and TRBJ2-7; possibly TRBD1 or TRBD2 for D (7 bases each). Trimming took off 6 bases at V and 3 bases at J, with 18 bases between the two ends. From germline, CDR1 is SEHNR and CDR2 FQNEAQ (reference sequence). CDR3 length: 15 residues. CDR3 protein: CASSLGGGSRYEQYF. For the CDR3, the DNA is TGTGCCAGCAGTCTAGGGGGCGGGAGTCGCTACGAGCAGTACTTC.

V and J are TRBV10-3 and TRBJ2-2; 10 bases agree with TRBD2. V dropped 6 bases and J dropped 1; count of bases not matched to a gene: 5. Per the germline V gene, CDR1 is ENHRY and CDR2 is SYGVKD. This CDR3 comprises 16 residues. DNA for the CDR3: TGTGCCATCAGGTTCGGACTAGCGGAGAACACCGGGGAGCTGTTTTTT. Translated: CAIRFGLAENTGELFF.

This chain joins TRBV2 and TRBJ2-1; no firm D call. V was shortened by 7 bases and J by 7 bases, with 14 bases between the two germline ends. The CDR3 extends over 13 amino acids. In germline, CDR1 is SNHLY, CDR2 FYNNEI. Here the CDR3 reads CASTHDVVNEQFF. CDR3 DNA sequence: TGTGCCAGCACTCACGATGTAGTAAATGAGCAGTTCTTC.

This clone is a singleton in its sample. V usage is TRBV19 and J usage is TRBJ1-2, with unresolved D. CDR1 is LNHDA, CDR2 SQIVND, per germline (reference sequence). CDR3 size: 15 residues. The ends were cut back, 3 bases at V and 0 bases at J, with 11 bases in the middle. This CDR3 is CASSIRGTANYGYTF. The CDR3 nucleotides read TGTGCCAGTAGTATCCGGGGAACGGCTAACTATGGCTACACCTTC.

This chain links TRBV28 with TRBJ2-7; TRBD1 matches at 12 bases. V was clipped by 6 bases and J by 7 bases; unmatched bases: 10. In germline, CDR1 is MDHEN, CDR2 SYDVKM. The CDR3 is 15 residues long. This CDR3 is CASRLSGQGAREQYF. Written as DNA, the CDR3 is TGTGCCAGCAGGCTGTCGGGACAGGGGGCGCGTGAGCAGTACTTC.

The rearrangement joins TRBV18 to TRBJ2-1, with 9 nucleotides matching TRBD1. The CDR3 length is 16 residues. V trimming: 4 bases; J trimming: 8 bases; junction bases outside the gene matches: 12. In germline, CDR1 is KGHSH, CDR2 LQKENI. CDR3 sequence (DNA): TGTGCCAGCTCACAATCCCCGGGACAGGGCATCGATGAGCAGTTCTTC. The encoded protein is CASSQSPGQGIDEQFF. Combining the CDR3 with reference TRBV18 and TRBJ2-1 gives the whole variable domain NAGVMQNPRHLVRRRGQEARLRCSPMKGHSHVYWYRQLPEEGLKFMVYLQKENIIDESGMPKERFSAEFPKEGPSILRIQQVVRGDSAAYFCASSQSPGQGIDEQFFGPGTRLTVL.

V and J are TRBV18 and TRBJ1-4; no reliable D call. The CDR3 runs to 13 residues. Germline-derived CDR1 and CDR2 are KGHSH and LQKENI. Trimming shortened V by 7 bases and J by 8 bases, and 14 bases separated the two germline ends. The CDR3 coding sequence is TGTGCCAGCTGCCCCTTGGCGGGGGAAAAACTGTTTTTT. Its translation is CASCPLAGEKLFF.

The rearrangement links TRBV7-3 to TRBJ2-7; the D gene is possibly TRBD2 (6 bases). Trimming pared 5 bases from V and 2 bases from J, leaving 13 bases between. The CDR3 sequence is 14 residues long. Germline assignment: CDR1 SGHTA and CDR2 FQGTGA. CDR3 sequence: CASSPGTGAYEQYF. The CDR3 DNA reads as TGTGCCAGCAGCCCCGGGACTGGGGCCTACGAGCAGTACTTC.

The gene calls are TRBV7-8 and TRBJ2-5; D remains ambiguous. CDR1 is SGHVS, CDR2 FQNEAQ, per germline. This CDR3 has 15 amino acids. Trimming pared 1 base from V and 4 bases from J, leaving 13 bases between. This CDR3 reads CASSLGYPQRETQYF. CDR3 DNA: TGTGCCAGCAGCTTAGGGTACCCGCAGAGAGAGACCCAGTACTTC.

The chain uses TRBV5-4 and TRBJ2-3, with D unclear. This CDR3 spans 11 amino acids. The V gene lost 5 bases and the J gene lost 6 bases, with 7 bases spanning the gap. Germline CDR1 SGHNT, CDR2 YYREEE (reference sequence). The CDR3 protein is CASRAADTQYF. The CDR3 nucleotides are TGTGCCAGCAGGGCAGCGGATACGCAGTATTTT.

The chain employs TRBV11-2 and TRBJ1-3; TRBD1 might be the D (5 bases). Trimming stripped 3 bases from V and 3 bases from J, with 12 bases between. This CDR3 spans 15 amino acids. Per the germline V gene, CDR1 is SGHAT and CDR2 is FQNNGV. The CDR3 spells CASSFSGFFGNTIYF. The CDR3 coding sequence is TGTGCCAGCAGCTTCTCAGGGTTCTTTGGAAACACCATATATTTT.

This chain joins TRBV6-1 and TRBJ1-3; 7 bases map to TRBD1. V shed 2 bases and J 0 bases; nucleotides not matched to a gene: 7. The CDR3 loop spans 17 amino acids. The germline CDR1 and CDR2 sequences are MNHNS and SASEGT. CDR3 nucleotide sequence: TGTGCCAGCAGTGAACGTGGGACAGCTCTCTCTGGAAACACCATATATTTT. Protein: CASSERGTALSGNTIYF.

This clone was detected only once. V gene TRBV27 combines with J gene TRBJ2-6; possible D gene TRBD1, 5 bases. The germline CDR1 and CDR2 sequences are MNHEY and SMNVEV (reference sequence). V was shortened by 4 bases and J by 0 bases, with 16 bases between the two germline ends. This CDR3 contains 18 residues. CDR3 coding DNA: TGTGCCAGCAGTTCAAGACAGAGATTTTTCTCTGGGGCCAACGTCCTGACTTTC. Its protein is CASSSRQRFFSGANVLTF. The full variable domain, rest sourced from reference TRBV27 and TRBJ2-6, is EAQVTQNPRYLITVTGKKLTVTCSQNMNHEYMSWYRQDPGLGLRQIYYSMNVEVTDKGDVPEGYKVSRKEKRNFPLILESPSPNQTSLYFCASSSRQRFFSGANVLTFGAGSRLTVL.

The gene calls are TRBV19 and TRBJ2-2; D perhaps matches TRBD2 (6 bases). Between the trimmed V and J ends, which lost 8 bases and 6 bases, there was a span of 25 bases. Germline V gene lookup returns CDR1 LNHDA and CDR2 SQIVND (reference sequence). This CDR3 is 17 amino acids long. In DNA form, the CDR3 reads TGTGCCAGTCTCTCTCCCCCACTAGCCGGGCCAGCCGGGGAGCTGTTTTTT. The encoded protein is CASLSPPLAGPAGELFF. The complete variable domain, with remaining parts taken from reference TRBV19 and TRBJ2-2, reads DGGITQSPKYLFRKEGQNVTLSCEQNLNHDAMYWYRQDPGQGLRLIYYSQIVNDFQKGDIAEGYSVSREKKESFPLTVTSAQKNPTAFYLCASLSPPLAGPAGELFFGEGSRLTVL.

This chain's CDR3 is CASSPRPETSNQPQHF. The CDR3 DNA sequence: TGCGCCAGCAGCCCGCGGCCAGAGACTAGCAATCAGCCCCAGCATTTT. J is TRBJ1-5 and V is TRBV4-1, with no clear D. Germline loops: CDR1 MGHRA, CDR2 YSYEKL. The CDR3 is 16 amino acids. The V gene lost 4 bases and the J gene lost 0 bases, with 13 bases spanning the gap.